The 21 T cell receptor beta chains below all came from one sample that was sequenced in a study of blood T cell repertoires in COVID-19. Clones were read by immunoSEQ multiplex PCR, and TCRdb kept only the in-frame ones, dropping some. The sample has some 76,000 clones; around 85% are singletons. The sequencing sample was made of peripheral blood. The origin of the receptors is an elderly man in a cohort sampled during active COVID-19.

This clone was counted once. The chain employs TRBV19 and TRBJ2-5; D is ambiguous. Germline V gene sequence: CDR1 LNHDA, CDR2 SQIVND (reference sequence). The V end was cut by 1 base, the J end by 1 base, with 4 bases between. CDR3 length: 13 residues. CDR3 bases: TGTGCCAGTAGTATAGCCCGCCAAGAGACCCAGTACTTC. It encodes CASSIARQETQYF.

The chain combines TRBV11-2 with TRBJ1-1, with D possibly TRBD1 on 5 matching bases. The CDR3 contains 14 residues. V was shortened by 6 bases and J by 5 bases, with 16 bases between the two germline ends. CDR1 is SGHAT and CDR2 is FQNNGV in the germline V gene. CDR3 in amino acids: CASRLRGDSTEAFF. The CDR3, as DNA: TGTGCCAGCAGATTACGGGGGGACTCAACTGAAGCTTTCTTT.

The V gene is TRBV12-3 or TRBV12-4, the J gene TRBJ2-1; D is unclear. V shed 5 bases and J shed 8 bases, with 7 bases lying between them. There are 11 residues in the CDR3. The CDR3 region has the DNA TGTGCCAGCAGTCTACTACATGAGCAGTTCTTC. This codes for CASSLLHEQFF.

The V and J genes are TRBV13 and TRBJ2-5; D is undetermined. V shed 4 bases and J shed 7 bases, with 10 bases lying between them. Germline V CDR1 and CDR2: PRHDT, FYEKMQ (reference sequence). This CDR3 has 12 residues. CDR3 residues: CASSWLPGTQYF. In DNA, the CDR3 is TGTGCCAGCAGCTGGCTACCAGGGACCCAGTACTTC.

This clone was observed once. This chain connects TRBV6-2 or TRBV6-3 to TRBJ1-2; 8 bases are shared with TRBD1. Germline loops: CDR1 MNHEY, CDR2 SVGEGT. The CDR3 is made up of 16 amino acids. Germline trimming cut 6 bases from V and 2 bases from J; bases unmatched to any gene: 11. CDR3 region: CASSPGQENLNYGYTF. In DNA, the CDR3 is TGTGCCAGCAGCCCGGGACAGGAAAACCTAAACTATGGCTACACCTTC.

The chain couples TRBV21-1 to TRBJ1-1; the table names TRBD1, a call not compared with the DNA. TRBV21-1 is marked as a pseudogene. CDR3 length: 16 amino acids. CDR3 nucleotides: TGTGCCAGCAGCAAGCCGGGACAGGACATGAACACTGAAGCTTTCTTT. This encodes CASSKPGQDMNTEAFF.

The J gene is TRBJ1-6, the V gene TRBV18, with D maybe TRBD1 (6 bases). Germline values: CDR1 KGHSH, CDR2 LQKENI. The V end lost 2 bases, the J end lost 8 bases, and 7 bases lay between the germline ends. There are 13 residues in the CDR3. This CDR3 reads CASSPKGDSPLHF. In DNA, the CDR3 is TGTGCCAGCTCACCAAAGGGGGATTCACCCCTCCACTTT.

The chain recombines TRBV15 with TRBJ2-4; D unresolved. The germline gives CDR1 LNHNV, CDR2 YYDKDF (reference sequence). There are 15 residues in the CDR3. Trimming left V 4 bases short and J 0 bases short, with 10 bases between. CDR3 loop: CATSKRDKAKNIQYF. CDR3 bases: TGTGCCACCAGCAAAAGAGACAAAGCCAAAAACATTCAGTACTTC.

This clone was observed once. This rearrangement joins TRBV12-3 or TRBV12-4 to TRBJ1-1; possible D gene TRBD1, 6 bases. This CDR3 region has 13 residues. V gave up 2 bases and J gave up 4 bases, with 8 bases separating them. CDR3 amino acids: CASSLTGSTEAFF. The CDR3 bases are TGTGCCAGCAGTTTAACAGGGAGCACTGAAGCTTTCTTT.

This clone was observed a few times. The V and J genes are TRBV5-4 and TRBJ2-2, with 9 nucleotides matching TRBD2. Unmatched junction bases numbered 4, after V lost 1 base and J lost 0 bases. The CDR3 loop spans 17 amino acids. Germline V gene sequence: CDR1 SGHNT, CDR2 YYREEE (reference sequence). In nucleotides, the CDR3 is TGTGCCAGCAGCTTGCCTAGCGGGGCTTCGAACACCGGGGAGCTGTTTTTT. It translates to CASSLPSGASNTGELFF.

The chain is built from TRBV5-1 and TRBJ1-1; D is unclear. CDR1 and CDR2 (germline): SGHRS, YFSETQ. V was cut by 6 bases and J by 3 bases, with 12 bases left in between. There are 13 residues in the CDR3. The CDR3 DNA sequence: TGCGCCAGCACCCCAAATACTGACACTGAAGCTTTCTTT. This codes for CASTPNTDTEAFF.

The chain couples TRBV5-1 to TRBJ2-1; D ambiguous. The ends were cut back, 0 bases at V and 8 bases at J, with 3 bases in the middle. Germline CDR1 and CDR2: SGHRS and YFSETQ. This CDR3 is built from 11 residues. DNA for the CDR3: TGCGCCAGCAGCTTGGCGGATGAGCAGTTCTTC. Its protein is CASSLADEQFF.

This chain uses TRBV2 with TRBJ1-3, with D tentatively TRBD1 (6 bases). This CDR3 is 17 amino acids long. From germline, CDR1 is SNHLY and CDR2 FYNNEI. V was pared by 5 bases and J by 0 bases, with 17 bases between. CDR3 amino acids: CASSKWGRQSSGNTIYF. CDR3 DNA sequence: TGTGCCAGCAGTAAATGGGGGCGCCAGTCCTCTGGAAACACCATATATTTT.

The chain links TRBV6-5 to TRBJ2-4; TRBD1 matches 7 bases. V lost 5 bases and J lost 3; bases outside the gene matches: 4. In germline, CDR1 is MNHEY, CDR2 SVGAGI. CDR3 length equals 14 residues. CDR3 nucleotides: TGTGCCAGCAGTACGACAGGGAACAAAAACATTCAGTACTTC. Translated, it gives CASSTTGNKNIQYF.

The rearrangement joins TRBV18 to TRBJ2-3, with 7 bases that match TRBD1. J was trimmed by 2 bases and V by 3 bases; bases with no gene match: 2. Germline CDR1 reads KGHSH; CDR2 reads LQKENI. The length of the CDR3 is 14 residues. The CDR3 coding sequence is TGTGCCAGCTCACCGGGACAGACCACAGATACGCAGTATTTT. This gives the protein CASSPGQTTDTQYF. The full variable domain, completed using reference TRBV18 and TRBJ2-3, is NAGVMQNPRHLVRRRGQEARLRCSPMKGHSHVYWYRQLPEEGLKFMVYLQKENIIDESGMPKERFSAEFPKEGPSILRIQQVVRGDSAAYFCASSPGQTTDTQYFGPGTRLTVL.

V is TRBV18 and J is TRBJ1-1; TRBD1 matches at 7 bases. CDR1 is KGHSH and CDR2 is LQKENI in the germline V gene. With 4 bases clipped from V and 1 base from J, the junction kept 0 bases outside the gene matches. CDR3 length: 13 amino acids. The CDR3 nucleotides are TGTGCCAGCTCACGGGACAGGAACACTGAAGCTTTCTTT. This sequence encodes CASSRDRNTEAFF.

Comment on this clone: The same CDR3 can be traced to other DNA sequences in this sample. This CDR3 reads CASSQGGNTEAFF. In DNA, the CDR3 is TGTGCCAGCAGCCAAGGAGGGAACACTGAAGCTTTCTTT. This chain links TRBV3-1 (or the pseudogene TRBV3-2) with TRBJ1-1; D ambiguous. This CDR3 contains 13 residues. Trimming took off 1 base at V and 1 base at J, with 4 bases between the two ends. The germline V gene has CDR1 LGHDT and CDR2 YNNKEL (reference sequence).

This chain connects TRBV5-1 to TRBJ1-2, with D perhaps TRBD1 (6 bases). CDR3 length equals 16 residues. V was pared by 0 bases and J by 3 bases, with 15 bases between. Germline loops: CDR1 SGHRS, CDR2 YFSETQ. The CDR3 DNA reads as TGCGCCAGCAGCTTGGCCGGGGGGGCGCGGGACTATGGCTACACCTTC. Amino acid sequence: CASSLAGGARDYGYTF.

The chain uses TRBV7-8 and TRBJ2-5; 12 bases line up with TRBD2. CDR1 and CDR2 from the germline V gene are SGHVS and FQNEAQ. This CDR3 spans 18 amino acids. V was clipped by 5 bases and J by 1 base; unmatched bases: 11. This chain's CDR3 is CASSPFASGGEIQETQYF. The CDR3 DNA sequence: TGTGCCAGCAGCCCCTTTGCTAGCGGGGGGGAAATCCAAGAGACCCAGTACTTC.

The gene calls are TRBV9 and TRBJ2-3; 11 bases are shared with TRBD1. V shed 7 bases, J shed 2 bases, and the junction held 9 bases outside the gene matches. Germline V CDR1 and CDR2: SGDLS, YYNGEE. The CDR3 loop spans 16 amino acids. CDR3 amino acids: CASSGTGGRPTDTQYF. The DNA of the CDR3 is TGTGCCAGCTCTGGGACAGGGGGACGCCCCACAGATACGCAGTATTTT. The complete variable domain, with remaining parts taken from reference TRBV9 and TRBJ2-3, reads DSGVTQTPKHLITATGQRVTLRCSPRSGDLSVYWYQQSLDQGLQFLIQYYNGEERAKGNILERFSAQQFPDLHSELNLSSLELGDSALYFCASSGTGGRPTDTQYFGPGTRLTVL.

The chain carries TRBV2 and TRBJ1-1; D might be TRBD1 (6 bases). Germline V gene lookup returns CDR1 SNHLY and CDR2 FYNNEI. The V gene lost 6 bases and the J gene lost 1 base, with 12 bases spanning the gap. The CDR3 consists of 14 residues. The CDR3 coding sequence is TGTGCCAGCAGACAACAGGGCTCGAACACTGAAGCTTTCTTT. Its protein is CASRQQGSNTEAFF.